This T cell receptor beta chain was obtained from a study of human T cells and chemical hapten exposure. Whole-study context: Epicutaneous patch tests delivered 0.01% DPC to the upper back, with evaluation at 6 days. It was small differences in pooled library volume that mainly caused per-sample TCR yields to vary.

The authors' processing: TCRs per sample had a median of about 100,000 and ranged from about 23,224 to 700,000. TCRdb recomputed calls from the RACE reads with MiXCR, one row per CDR3 protein. What appears here as the V and J calls and clone size reflects TCRdb's work, not the paper's. Of around 82,000 distinct CDR3 sequences listed, 6.6% are singletons. This clonotype was found many times. The germline V gene encodes CDR1 SGHTA and CDR2 FQGTGA. The CDR3 is 16 amino acids. Trimming at V came to 2 bases and at J to 5 bases, leaving 8 bases not matched to a gene. Time point specified: patch test 2, 6 weeks after DPC sensitization. Regarding treatment: therapeutic diphenylcyclopropenone sensitization with weekly scalp DPC.

The chain couples TRBV7-3 to TRBJ2-3, with 9 bases identical to TRBD2. The receptor was derived from a woman aged 25 to 39 with alopecia areata. Some clones in this sample may be carry-over from other donors' samples. The source material was whole blood, sampled in connection with sensitization to the hapten diphenylcyclopropenone (DPC). The CDR3 sequence: CASSLGPAGGRDTQYF. For the CDR3, the DNA is TGTGCCAGCAGCTTAGGGCCGGCGGGGGGGAGAGATACGCAGTATTTT.